This T cell receptor (beta chain) was documented in a study of T-cell reconstitution after alpha-beta-depleted transplantation in children. The CDR3 is made up of 13 amino acids. The V and J ends lost 4 bases and 5 bases, in that order; junction bases with no gene match: 4. Germline CDR1 is DFQATT and CDR2 is SNEGSKA (reference sequence). Unique molecular identifiers were incorporated when the TCRbeta library was constructed. A single record per CDR3 protein comes from TCRdb applying MiXCR to the PCR reads. This sample has roughly 570,000 distinct CDR3 sequences, with over 20% found just once. The V call is TRBV20-1, the J call TRBJ2-2; 7 positions match TRBD1. Sample: PBMCs, taken before TCRalphabeta/CD19-depleted stem cell transplant. The TCR was taken from a boy under two years old with Wiskott-Aldrich syndrome, due to receive a stem cell transplant. CDR3 amino acids: CSATPTGTGELFF. The CDR3 DNA reads as TGCAGTGCTACCCCGACAGGGACCGGGGAGCTGTTTTTT.